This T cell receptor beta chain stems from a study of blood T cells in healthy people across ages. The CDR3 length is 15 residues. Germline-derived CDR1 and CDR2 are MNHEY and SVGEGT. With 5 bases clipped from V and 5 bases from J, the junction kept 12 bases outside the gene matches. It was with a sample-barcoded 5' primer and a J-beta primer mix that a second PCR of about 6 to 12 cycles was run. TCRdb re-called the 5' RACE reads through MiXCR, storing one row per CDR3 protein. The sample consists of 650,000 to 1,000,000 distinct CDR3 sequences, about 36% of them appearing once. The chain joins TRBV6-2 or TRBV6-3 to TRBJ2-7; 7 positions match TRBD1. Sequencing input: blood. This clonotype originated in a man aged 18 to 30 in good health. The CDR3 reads CASSPRTGDGDEQYF. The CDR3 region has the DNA TGTGCCAGCAGTCCTCGTACAGGGGACGGCGACGAGCAGTACTTC.